This TCR beta chain appears in the sequencing data of a study of cytomegalovirus exposure and HLA in healthy donors. About the study: Counted in an early data release were tens of millions of unique TCRs from HLA-typed donors.

CDR3 length: 13 residues. Germline values: CDR1 SGHNT, CDR2 YENEEA. V lost 1 base to trimming and J lost 5 bases, with 6 bases between them. PCR amplification relied on 60 Vbeta primers (plus 13 Jbeta primers). The table came from immunoSEQ multiplex PCR; TCRdb's copy has only in-frame clones and leaves some out. The profile shows about 120,000 clones, 65% to 80% of them singletons. The sequencing sample was made of PBMCs. The chain employs TRBV11-3 and TRBJ2-1; D is ambiguous. The source of this sequence is a man aged 55-75 years in good health and CMV-seropositive. In DNA, the CDR3 is TGTGCCAGCAGCTTAGGTCGTCACAATGAGCAGTTCTTC. Residues: CASSLGRHNEQFF.